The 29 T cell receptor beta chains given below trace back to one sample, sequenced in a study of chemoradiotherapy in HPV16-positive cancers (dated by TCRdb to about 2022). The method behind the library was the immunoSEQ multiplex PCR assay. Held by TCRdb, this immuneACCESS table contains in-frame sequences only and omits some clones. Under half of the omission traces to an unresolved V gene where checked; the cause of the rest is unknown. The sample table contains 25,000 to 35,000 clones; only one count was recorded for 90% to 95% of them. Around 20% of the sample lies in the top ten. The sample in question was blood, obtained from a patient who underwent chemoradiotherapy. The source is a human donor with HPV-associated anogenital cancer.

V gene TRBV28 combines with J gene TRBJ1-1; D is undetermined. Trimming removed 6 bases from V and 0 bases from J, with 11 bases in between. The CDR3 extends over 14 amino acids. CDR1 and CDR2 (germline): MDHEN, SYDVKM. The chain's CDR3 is CASSLVRLNTEAFF. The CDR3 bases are TGTGCCAGCAGCCTAGTTCGTTTGAACACTGAAGCTTTCTTT.

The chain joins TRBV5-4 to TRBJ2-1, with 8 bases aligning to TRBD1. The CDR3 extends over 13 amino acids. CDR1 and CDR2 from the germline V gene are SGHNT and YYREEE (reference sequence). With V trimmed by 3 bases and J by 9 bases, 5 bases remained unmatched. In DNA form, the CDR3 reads TGTGCCAGCAGCTCCCCGACAGGGGTTGAGCAGTTCTTC. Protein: CASSSPTGVEQFF.

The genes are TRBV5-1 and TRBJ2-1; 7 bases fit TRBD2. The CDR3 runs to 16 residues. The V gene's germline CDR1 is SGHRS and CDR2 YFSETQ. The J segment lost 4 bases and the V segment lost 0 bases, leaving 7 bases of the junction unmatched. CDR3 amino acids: CASSLVGGGQYNEQFF. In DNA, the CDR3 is TGCGCCAGCAGCTTGGTTGGGGGAGGGCAGTACAATGAGCAGTTCTTC.

This CDR3 reads CAWSAKPGRDSNQPQHF. CDR3 sequence (DNA): TGTGCCTGGAGTGCAAAACCTGGACGGGACAGTAATCAGCCCCAGCATTTT. The chain recombines TRBV30 with TRBJ1-5, with TRBD1 matching over 7 bases. J gave up 4 bases and V 1 base, and 13 bases lay outside the gene matches. Germline CDR1 reads GTSNPN; CDR2 reads SVGIG (reference sequence). The CDR3 extends over 17 amino acids. Variable domain in full (rest from reference TRBV30 and TRBJ1-5): SQTIHQWPATLVQPVGSPLSLECTVEGTSNPNLYWYRQAAGRGLQLLFYSVGIGQISSEVPQNLSASRPQDRQFILSSKKLLLSDSGFYLCAWSAKPGRDSNQPQHFGDGTRLSIL.

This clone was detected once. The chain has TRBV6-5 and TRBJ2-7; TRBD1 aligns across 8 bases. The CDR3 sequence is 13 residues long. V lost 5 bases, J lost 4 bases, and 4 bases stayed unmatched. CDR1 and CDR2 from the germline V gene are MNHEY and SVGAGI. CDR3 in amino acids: CASSVGQAYEQYF. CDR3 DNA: TGTGCCAGCAGTGTGGGACAGGCTTACGAGCAGTACTTC.

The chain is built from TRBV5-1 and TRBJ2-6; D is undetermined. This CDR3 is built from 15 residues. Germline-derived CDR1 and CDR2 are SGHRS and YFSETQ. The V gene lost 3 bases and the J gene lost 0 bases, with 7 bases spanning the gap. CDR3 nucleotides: TGCGCCAGCAGCTCCCAGTTCTCTGGGGCCAACGTCCTGACTTTC. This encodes CASSSQFSGANVLTF.

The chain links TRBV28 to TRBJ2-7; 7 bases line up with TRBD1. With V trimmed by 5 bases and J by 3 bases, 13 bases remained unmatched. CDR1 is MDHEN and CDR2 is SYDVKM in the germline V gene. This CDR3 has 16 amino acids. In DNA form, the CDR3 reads TGTGCCAGCAGTCCCCCCCGACAGGGCGCATACTACGAGCAGTACTTC. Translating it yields CASSPPRQGAYYEQYF.

CDR3 sequence (DNA): TGTGCCTGGAGTTCGGGACTGAGACACACAGATACGCAGTATTTT. Its translation: CAWSSGLRHTDTQYF. The chain is built from TRBV30 and TRBJ2-3; D possibly corresponds to TRBD2 (6 bases). Trimming removed 2 bases at V and 2 bases at J, with 14 bases between. Looked up from germline, CDR1 is GTSNPN and CDR2 is SVGIG (reference sequence). The CDR3 loop spans 15 amino acids.

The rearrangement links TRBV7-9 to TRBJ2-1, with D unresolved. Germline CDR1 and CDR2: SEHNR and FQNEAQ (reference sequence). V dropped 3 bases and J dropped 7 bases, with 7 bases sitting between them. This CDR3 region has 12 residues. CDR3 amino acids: CASSFSLNEQFF. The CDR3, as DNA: TGTGCCAGCAGCTTTAGCTTGAATGAGCAGTTCTTC.

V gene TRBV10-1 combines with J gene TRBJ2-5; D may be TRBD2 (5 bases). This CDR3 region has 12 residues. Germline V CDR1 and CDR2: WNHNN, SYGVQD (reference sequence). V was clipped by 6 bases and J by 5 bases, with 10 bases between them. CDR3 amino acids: CASSSPGETQYF. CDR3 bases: TGCGCCAGCAGCTCCCCGGGGGAGACCCAGTACTTC.

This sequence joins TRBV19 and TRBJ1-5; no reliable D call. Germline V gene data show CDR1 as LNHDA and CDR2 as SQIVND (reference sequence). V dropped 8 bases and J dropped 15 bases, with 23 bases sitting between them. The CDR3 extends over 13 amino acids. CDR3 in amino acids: CASATVNRPRLHF. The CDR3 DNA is TGTGCCAGTGCTACAGTAAATCGACCTCGATTGCATTTT.

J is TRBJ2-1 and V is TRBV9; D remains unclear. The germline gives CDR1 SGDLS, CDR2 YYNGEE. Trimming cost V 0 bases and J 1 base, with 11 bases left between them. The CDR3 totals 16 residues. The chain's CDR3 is CASSVDPDPSYNEQFF. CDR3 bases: TGTGCCAGCAGCGTAGATCCAGACCCTTCCTACAATGAGCAGTTCTTC.

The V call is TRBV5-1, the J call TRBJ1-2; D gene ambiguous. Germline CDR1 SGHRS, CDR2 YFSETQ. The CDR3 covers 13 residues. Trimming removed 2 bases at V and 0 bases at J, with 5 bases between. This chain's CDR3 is CASSFQANYGYTF. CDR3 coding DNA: TGCGCCAGCAGCTTTCAGGCTAACTATGGCTACACCTTC.

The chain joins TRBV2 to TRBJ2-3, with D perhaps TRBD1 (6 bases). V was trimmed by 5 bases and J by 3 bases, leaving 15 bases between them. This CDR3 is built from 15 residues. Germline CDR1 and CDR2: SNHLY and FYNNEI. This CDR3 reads CASSLQGTTTDTQYF. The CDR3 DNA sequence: TGTGCCAGCAGTCTCCAGGGGACAACGACAGATACGCAGTATTTT.

As DNA, the CDR3 is TGTGCCAGCAGTTTACGCGGAGGCCATTCAACTAATGAAAAACTGTTTTTT. Translated, it gives CASSLRGGHSTNEKLFF. The chain has TRBV27 and TRBJ1-4; D unresolved. The V gene lost 2 bases and the J gene lost 0 bases, with 13 bases spanning the gap. Per germline, CDR1 MNHEY and CDR2 SMNVEV (reference sequence). The CDR3 runs 17 residues. Together with reference TRBV27 and TRBJ1-4, the CDR3 gives the full variable domain: EAQVTQNPRYLITVTGKKLTVTCSQNMNHEYMSWYRQDPGLGLRQIYYSMNVEVTDKGDVPEGYKVSRKEKRNFPLILESPSPNQTSLYFCASSLRGGHSTNEKLFFGSGTQLSVL.

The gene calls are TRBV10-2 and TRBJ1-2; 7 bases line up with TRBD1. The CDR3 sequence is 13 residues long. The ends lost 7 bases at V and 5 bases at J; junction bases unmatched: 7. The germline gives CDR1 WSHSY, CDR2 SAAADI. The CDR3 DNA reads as TGCGCCAGCAACTTAGGGGGCGGTTATGGCTACACCTTC. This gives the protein CASNLGGGYGYTF.

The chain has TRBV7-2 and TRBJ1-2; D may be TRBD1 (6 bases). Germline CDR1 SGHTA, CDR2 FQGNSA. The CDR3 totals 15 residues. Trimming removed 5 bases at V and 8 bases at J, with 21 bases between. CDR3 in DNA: TGTGCCAGCAGCCTGCAACGGACAGTGGCTAGCGGCTACACCTTC. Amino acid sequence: CASSLQRTVASGYTF.

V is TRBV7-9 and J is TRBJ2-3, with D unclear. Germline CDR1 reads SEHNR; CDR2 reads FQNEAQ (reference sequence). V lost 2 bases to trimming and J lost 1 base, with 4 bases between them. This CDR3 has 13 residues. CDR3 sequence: CASSLIGTDTQYF. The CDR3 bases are TGTGCCAGCAGCTTAATAGGCACAGATACGCAGTATTTT.

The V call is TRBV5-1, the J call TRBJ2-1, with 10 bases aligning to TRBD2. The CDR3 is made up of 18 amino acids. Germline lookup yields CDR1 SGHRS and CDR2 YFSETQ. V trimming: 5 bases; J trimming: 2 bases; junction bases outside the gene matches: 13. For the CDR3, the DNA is TGCGCCAGCAGGTATCCTAGCGGGGGCCGCCCCACCTACAATGAGCAGTTCTTC. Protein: CASRYPSGGRPTYNEQFF.

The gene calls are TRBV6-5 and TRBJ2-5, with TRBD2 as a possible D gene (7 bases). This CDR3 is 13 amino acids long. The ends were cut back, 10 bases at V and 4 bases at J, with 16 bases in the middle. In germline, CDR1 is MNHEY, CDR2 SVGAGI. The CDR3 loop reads CATKGGGAETQYF. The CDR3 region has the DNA TGTGCCACCAAGGGGGGGGGCGCAGAGACCCAGTACTTC.

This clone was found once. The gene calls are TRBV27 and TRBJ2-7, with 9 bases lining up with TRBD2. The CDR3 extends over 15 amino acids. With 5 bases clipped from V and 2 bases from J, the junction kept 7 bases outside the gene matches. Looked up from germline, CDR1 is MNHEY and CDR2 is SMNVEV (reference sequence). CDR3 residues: CASSMLAGKTYEQYF. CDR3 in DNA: TGTGCCAGCAGTATGCTAGCGGGGAAAACCTACGAGCAGTACTTC.

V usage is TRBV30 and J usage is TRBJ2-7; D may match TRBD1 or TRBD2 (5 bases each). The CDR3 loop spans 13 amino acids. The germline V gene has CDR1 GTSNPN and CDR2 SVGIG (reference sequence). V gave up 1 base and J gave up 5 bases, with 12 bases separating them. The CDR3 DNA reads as TGTGCCTGGAGTGAGGGGACCGTCGACGAGCAGTACTTC. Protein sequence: CAWSEGTVDEQYF.

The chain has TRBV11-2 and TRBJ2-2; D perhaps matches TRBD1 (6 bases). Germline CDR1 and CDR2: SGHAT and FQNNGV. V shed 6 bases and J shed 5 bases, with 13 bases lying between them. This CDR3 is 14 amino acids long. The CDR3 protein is CASRNTGFTGELFF. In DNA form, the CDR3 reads TGTGCCAGCAGGAACACAGGGTTTACCGGGGAGCTGTTTTTT.

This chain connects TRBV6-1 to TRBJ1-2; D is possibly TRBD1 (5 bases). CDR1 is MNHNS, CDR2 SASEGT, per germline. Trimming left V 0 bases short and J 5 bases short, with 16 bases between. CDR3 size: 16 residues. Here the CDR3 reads CASSEARPGKGYGYTF. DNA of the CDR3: TGTGCCAGCAGTGAAGCGCGGCCAGGGAAAGGGTATGGCTACACCTTC.

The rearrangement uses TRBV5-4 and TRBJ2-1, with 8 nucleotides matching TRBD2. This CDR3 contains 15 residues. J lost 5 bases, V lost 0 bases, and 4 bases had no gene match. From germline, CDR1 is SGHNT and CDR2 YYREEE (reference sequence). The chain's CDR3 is CASSLVAGGNNEQFF. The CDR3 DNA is TGTGCCAGCAGCTTGGTGGCGGGGGGAAACAATGAGCAGTTCTTC.

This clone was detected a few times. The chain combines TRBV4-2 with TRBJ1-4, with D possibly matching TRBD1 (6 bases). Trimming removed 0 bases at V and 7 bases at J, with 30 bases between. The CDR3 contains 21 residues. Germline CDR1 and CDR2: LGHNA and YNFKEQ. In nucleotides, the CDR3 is TGTGCCAGCAGCCAAGAAGGGGGGCCCCCTTTCCAGATCCCCTTGAGTGAAAAACTGTTTTTT. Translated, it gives CASSQEGGPPFQIPLSEKLFF.

CDR3 DNA sequence: TGCAGCGTCCTGACCGGACAGGGGATCAATGAGCAGTTCTTC. It translates to CSVLTGQGINEQFF. This chain links TRBV29-1 with TRBJ2-1; 9 bases agree with TRBD1. The germline gives CDR1 SQVTM, CDR2 ANQGSEA. The CDR3 covers 14 residues. J was trimmed by 6 bases and V by 6 bases; bases with no gene match: 9.

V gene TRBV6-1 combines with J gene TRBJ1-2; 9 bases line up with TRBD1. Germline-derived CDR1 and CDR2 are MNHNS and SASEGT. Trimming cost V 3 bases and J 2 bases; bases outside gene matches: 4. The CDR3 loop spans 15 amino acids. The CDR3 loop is CASSDWTGVNYGYTF. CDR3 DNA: TGTGCCAGCAGTGATTGGACAGGGGTAAACTATGGCTACACCTTC.

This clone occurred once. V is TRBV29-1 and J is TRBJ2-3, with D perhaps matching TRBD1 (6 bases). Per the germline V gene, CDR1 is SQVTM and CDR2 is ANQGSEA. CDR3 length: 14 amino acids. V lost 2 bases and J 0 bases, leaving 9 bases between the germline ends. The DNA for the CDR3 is TGCAGCGTTGAATTACAGGGTAGCACAGATACGCAGTATTTT. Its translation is CSVELQGSTDTQYF.